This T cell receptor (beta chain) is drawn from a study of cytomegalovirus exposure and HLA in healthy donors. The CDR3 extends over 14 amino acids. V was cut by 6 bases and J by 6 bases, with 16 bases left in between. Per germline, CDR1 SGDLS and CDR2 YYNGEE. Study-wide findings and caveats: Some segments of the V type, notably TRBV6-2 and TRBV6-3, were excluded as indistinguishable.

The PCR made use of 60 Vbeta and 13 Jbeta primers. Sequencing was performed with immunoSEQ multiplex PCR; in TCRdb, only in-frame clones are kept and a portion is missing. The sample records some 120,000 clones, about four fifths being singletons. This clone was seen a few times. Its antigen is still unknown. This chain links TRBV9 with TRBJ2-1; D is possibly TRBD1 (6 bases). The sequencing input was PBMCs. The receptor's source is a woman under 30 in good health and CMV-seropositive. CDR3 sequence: CASNSLAGVNEQFF. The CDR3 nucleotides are TGTGCCAGCAACTCACTGGCAGGGGTCAATGAGCAGTTCTTC.